This is a list of T cell receptor beta chains from one sample in a study of blood T cells in healthy people across ages. In TCRdb, the 5' RACE reads were re-called with MiXCR into one record per CDR3 protein. The profile shows some 1.4 million distinct CDR3 sequences, roughly 40% of them singletons. The sequenced sample consisted of blood. Receptor source: a woman in her late teens or twenties in good health. Both conserved end residues are part of each CDR3. A D gene is named only where the DNA matches it firmly. Clone size is given for some rows only: seen once, a few or many times, or a class if the clone is expanded.

TRBV7-9	12	.	.	TRBJ2-3	TGTGTCAGCAGCCTAGGACTAGATACGCAGTATTTT	CVSSLGLDTQYF
TRBV6-1	16	TRBD1	few	TRBJ1-4	TGTGCCAGCAAGAACAGGGGGATAAGTGGTGATGAAAAACTGTTTTTT	CASKNRGISGDEKLFF
TRBV10-3	15	.	.	TRBJ2-7	TGTGCCATCAGTGAGATGAAGACCTCGTTTTTATCCCAGTACTTC	CAISEMKTSFLSQYF
TRBV20-1	17	.	.	TRBJ2-7	TGCAGTGCCCCATCCCAGGGGAGCCCAACGAGCTCCTACGAGCAGTACTTC	CSAPSQGSPTSSYEQYF
TRBV12-3/TRBV12-4	14	TRBD2	many	TRBJ2-1	TGTGCCAGCACCCCGGGACTAGCCTACAATGAGCAGTTCTTC	CASTPGLAYNEQFF
TRBV7-9	14	TRBD1	.	TRBJ1-1	TGTGCCAGCAAGACGACAGGGGGCCACACTGAAGCTTTCTTT	CASKTTGGHTEAFF
TRBV30	13	TRBD2	once	TRBJ2-5	TGTGCTAGCAGCGGGAGTGATCAAGAGACCCAGTACTTC	CASSGSDQETQYF
TRBV7-6	14	.	.	TRBJ2-2	TGTGCCAGCAGCCCCCCGGCCAACACCGGGGAGCTGTTTTTT	CASSPPANTGELFF
TRBV29-1	15	TRBD2	few	TRBJ2-5	TGCAGCACTATCACAGGGACTAGCGGACAAGAGACCCAGTACTTC	CSTITGTSGQETQYF
TRBV11-1	11	.	.	TRBJ2-5	TGTGCCAGTGCGCCGGGCCGGGAGCAGTACTTC	CASAPGREQYF
TRBV24-1	13	.	.	TRBJ2-2	TGTGCCACCAGCACCGCGAACACCGGGGAGCTGTTTTTT	CATSTANTGELFF
TRBV5-1	13	.	few	TRBJ2-3	TGCGCCAGCAGCTTCTACGGGCTGGATACGCAGTATTTT	CASSFYGLDTQYF
TRBV5-1	17	TRBD2	few	TRBJ2-1	TGCGCCAGCAGCTTGAAGACCAGCGGGAGTACTTACAATGAGCAGTTCTTC	CASSLKTSGSTYNEQFF
TRBV9	14	.	few	TRBJ2-4	TGTGCCAGCAGCGTAGAAGGCAGTCCGAACATTCAGTACTTC	CASSVEGSPNIQYF
TRBV3-1	13	.	.	TRBJ2-7	TGTGCCAGCAGACGCCGGGACGGCTACGAGCAGTACTTC	CASRRRDGYEQYF
TRBV12-3/TRBV12-4	14	.	few	TRBJ1-1	TGTGCCAGCAGTAAAGAACAGGGCTACACTGAAGCTTTCTTT	CASSKEQGYTEAFF
TRBV28	16	TRBD1	.	TRBJ2-3	TGTGCCAGCAGTTCGATGGGACAGGGGGGCACAGATACGCAGTATTTT	CASSSMGQGGTDTQYF
TRBV6-1	15	TRBD2	few	TRBJ2-7	TGTGCCAGCAGTGGGGGGTCTAGCGGCTCCTACGAGCAGTACTTC	CASSGGSSGSYEQYF
TRBV11-1	18	TRBD1	.	TRBJ2-5	TGTGCCAGCAGCTTACCCAGGGGACAGGGGATAAGGGACAATGAGCAGTACTTC	CASSLPRGQGIRDNEQYF
TRBV7-9	13	.	.	TRBJ2-2	TGTGCCAGCAGCTTAGGTCCCCTCGGGGAGCTGTTTTTT	CASSLGPLGELFF
TRBV20-1	17	TRBD2	.	TRBJ2-1	TGCAGTGCTAGAGCGGGACTAGCGGGAGGGTTCATTAATGAGCAGTTCTTC	CSARAGLAGGFINEQFF
TRBV5-1	15	TRBD2	few	TRBJ2-4	TGCGCCAGCAGCACACTAGCGGGAGGGATGGACATTCAGTACTTC	CASSTLAGGMDIQYF
TRBV29-1	12	.	few	TRBJ2-2	TGCAGCTTCGCCGGAGTGGGTGGGGAGCTGTTTTTT	CSFAGVGGELFF
TRBV9	18	TRBD2	.	TRBJ2-7	TGTGCCAGCAGCCCCCATCCGGGGGGGGCCATGCGATACAATGAGCAGTACTTC	CASSPHPGGAMRYNEQYF
TRBV11-1	13	.	.	TRBJ2-3	TGTGCCAGCAGCTTTTCTAGGAGGGATACGCAGTATTTT	CASSFSRRDTQYF
TRBV20-1	14	TRBD1	.	TRBJ2-3	TGCAGTGCTGTCAGGGGGCCGCAGACAGATACGCAGTATTTT	CSAVRGPQTDTQYF
TRBV29-1	15	TRBD1	.	TRBJ2-2	TGCGGCGCCATGGGTGACAGGGCGAACACCGGGGAGCTGTTTTTT	CGAMGDRANTGELFF
TRBV6-6	14	.	few	TRBJ2-3	TGTGCCAGCAGTTCAGGGGTGCTGGCAGATACGCAGTATTTT	CASSSGVLADTQYF
TRBV24-1	15	TRBD1	.	TRBJ2-5	TGTGCCACCAGTCTGGCAGGACAGGGACCAGAGACCCAGTACTTC	CATSLAGQGPETQYF
TRBV20-1	14	TRBD2	few	TRBJ2-1	TGCAGTGCTAGCACTAGCGGGACCAAACGTACACAGTTCTTC	CSASTSGTKRTQFF
TRBV20-1	15	.	.	TRBJ1-5	TGCAGTGCTAGAGATCAAACAGGGCTCAATCAGCCCCAGCATTTT	CSARDQTGLNQPQHF